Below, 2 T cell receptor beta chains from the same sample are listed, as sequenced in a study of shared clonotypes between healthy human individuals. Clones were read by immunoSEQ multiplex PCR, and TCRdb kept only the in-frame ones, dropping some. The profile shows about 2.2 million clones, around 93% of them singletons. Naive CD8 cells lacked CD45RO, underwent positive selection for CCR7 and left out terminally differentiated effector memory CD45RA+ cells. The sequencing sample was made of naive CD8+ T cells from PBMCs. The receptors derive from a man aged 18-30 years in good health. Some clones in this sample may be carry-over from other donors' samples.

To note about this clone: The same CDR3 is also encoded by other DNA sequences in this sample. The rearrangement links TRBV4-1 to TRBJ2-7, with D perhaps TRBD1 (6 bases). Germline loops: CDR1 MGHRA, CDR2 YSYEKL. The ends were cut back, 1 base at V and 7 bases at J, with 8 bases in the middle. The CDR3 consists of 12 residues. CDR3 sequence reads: CASSQVGGEQYF. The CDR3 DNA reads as TGCGCCAGCAGCCAAGTAGGGGGAGAGCAGTACTTC.

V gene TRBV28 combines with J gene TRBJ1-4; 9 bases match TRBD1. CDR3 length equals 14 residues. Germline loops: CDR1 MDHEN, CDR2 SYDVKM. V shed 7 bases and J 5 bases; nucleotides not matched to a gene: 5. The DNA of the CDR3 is TGTGCCAGCACGCCCGGGACAGGGAATGAAAAACTGTTTTTT. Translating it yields CASTPGTGNEKLFF.